These 27 T cell receptor beta chains came from one sample sequenced in a study of cytotoxic CD8 clonotypes in ibrutinib-treated CLL. Sequenced by immunoSEQ multiplex PCR; TCRdb stores in-frame clones only, minus some. The data contain roughly 29,000 clones, approximately 62% of them singletons. This specimen was PBMCs, taken before ibrutinib treatment. The receptors were gathered from a human donor with chronic lymphocytic leukemia.

This clone has only a few counts. The J gene is TRBJ2-7, the V gene TRBV19, with TRBD1 as a possible D gene (5 bases). Germline assignment: CDR1 LNHDA and CDR2 SQIVND (reference sequence). V was shortened by 6 bases and J by 4 bases, with 7 bases between the two germline ends. The CDR3 loop spans 11 amino acids. The CDR3 DNA follows: TGTGCCAGTAGGCAGGGTTACGAGCAGTACTTC. It is translated as CASRQGYEQYF.

This clone was picked up a small number of times. The V gene is TRBV28, the J gene TRBJ2-7, with a weak D call TRBD1 (6 bases). CDR1 is MDHEN and CDR2 is SYDVKM in the germline V gene. This CDR3 is built from 15 residues. V was trimmed by 5 bases and J by 3 bases, leaving 17 bases between them. This CDR3 is CASSPLEGGSYEQYF. CDR3 DNA: TGTGCCAGCAGTCCCCTGGAAGGGGGTAGCTACGAGCAGTACTTC.

This clone was seen a few times. The CDR3 DNA is TGCGCCAGCAGCTTGGGTAGGGGAGGCGGGGGAGAGCAGTTCTTC. Amino acid sequence: CASSLGRGGGGEQFF. The V and J genes are TRBV5-1 and TRBJ2-1; 7 bases match TRBD2. Unmatched junction bases numbered 10, after V lost 0 bases and J lost 10 bases. This CDR3 contains 15 residues. Germline V gene data show CDR1 as SGHRS and CDR2 as YFSETQ.

The rearrangement links TRBV10-3 to TRBJ2-7; weak D call: TRBD1 (6 bases). CDR1 is ENHRY and CDR2 is SYGVKD in the germline V gene. The V gene lost 6 bases and the J gene lost 6 bases, with 15 bases spanning the gap. The CDR3 is made up of 13 amino acids. The CDR3 nucleotides read TGTGCCATCAGCCGGACAGATTTCTTCGAGCAGTACTTC. It yields the protein CAISRTDFFEQYF.

This clone was seen more than once but under ten times. The chain uses TRBV19 and TRBJ2-1, with TRBD2 identical over 12 bases. The V and J ends lost 6 bases and 5 bases, in that order; junction bases with no gene match: 5. The CDR3 sequence is 15 residues long. CDR1 is LNHDA, CDR2 SQIVND, per germline (reference sequence). CDR3 protein: CASSQLAGGNNEQFF. CDR3 DNA sequence: TGTGCCAGTAGCCAACTAGCGGGAGGTAACAATGAGCAGTTCTTC. Full variable domain (missing parts from reference TRBV19 and TRBJ2-1): DGGITQSPKYLFRKEGQNVTLSCEQNLNHDAMYWYRQDPGQGLRLIYYSQIVNDFQKGDIAEGYSVSREKKESFPLTVTSAQKNPTAFYLCASSQLAGGNNEQFFGPGTRLTVL.

The table lists this clone with a count of one. This chain links TRBV13 with TRBJ1-2; possible D gene TRBD1, 5 bases. This CDR3 region has 14 residues. The V gene lost 6 bases and the J gene lost 0 bases, with 11 bases spanning the gap. Germline loops: CDR1 PRHDT, CDR2 FYEKMQ (reference sequence). The CDR3: CASRLGRTNYGYTF. In DNA form, the CDR3 reads TGTGCCAGCAGATTGGGGCGGACTAACTATGGCTACACCTTC.

The chain carries TRBV6-5 and TRBJ2-7, with D unresolved. There are 15 residues in the CDR3. With 7 bases removed from V and 7 bases from J, the gap between germline ends came to 23 bases. The germline V gene has CDR1 MNHEY and CDR2 SVGAGI. DNA of the CDR3: TGTGCCAGCACCAAGCGAGGCCACACCTCTACTGAGCAGTACTTC. This translates into CASTKRGHTSTEQYF.

This rearrangement joins TRBV7-2 to TRBJ2-3, with D unclear. The CDR3 covers 16 residues. The V end was cut by 0 bases, the J end by 0 bases, with 10 bases between. Germline V CDR1 and CDR2: SGHTA, FQGNSA. The CDR3 protein is CASSLALESSTDTQYF. The CDR3 nucleotides are TGTGCCAGCAGCTTAGCGCTCGAGAGTAGCACAGATACGCAGTATTTT.

The rearrangement uses TRBV11-2 and TRBJ2-2, with TRBD2 identical over 7 bases. Per the germline V gene, CDR1 is SGHAT and CDR2 is FQNNGV. V trimming: 3 bases; J trimming: 0 bases; junction bases outside the gene matches: 4. The CDR3 contains 16 residues. The CDR3 reads CASSFTSGANTGELFF. The CDR3 DNA sequence: TGTGCCAGCAGCTTCACCAGCGGGGCGAACACCGGGGAGCTGTTTTTT.

V usage is TRBV15 and J usage is TRBJ2-7; 8 bases are shared with TRBD1. There are 18 residues in the CDR3. Germline V gene sequence: CDR1 LNHNV, CDR2 YYDKDF (reference sequence). Trimming at V came to 2 bases and at J to 5 bases, leaving 17 bases not matched to a gene. The CDR3 here is CATSRRAEDRATSDEQYF. CDR3 bases: TGTGCCACCAGCAGACGAGCTGAGGACAGGGCAACATCCGACGAGCAGTACTTC.

This clone was detected a few times. The gene calls are TRBV19 and TRBJ2-7; 11 bases are a match to TRBD2. V lost 4 bases and J lost 4; bases outside the gene matches: 6. The CDR3 runs 15 residues. CDR1 and CDR2 from the germline V gene are LNHDA and SQIVND (reference sequence). The CDR3 coding sequence is TGTGCCAGTAGTACCGATAGCGGGAGGGCTTACGAGCAGTACTTC. This translates into CASSTDSGRAYEQYF.

This chain uses TRBV4-1 with TRBJ2-7; D uncertain. Germline lookup yields CDR1 MGHRA and CDR2 YSYEKL. CDR3 length: 13 residues. The ends were cut back, 2 bases at V and 4 bases at J, with 9 bases in the middle. The CDR3 spells CASSQTKEYEQYF. CDR3 bases: TGCGCCAGCAGCCAAACGAAGGAATACGAGCAGTACTTC.

The rearrangement joins TRBV10-3 to TRBJ1-2, with 7 positions matching TRBD1. This CDR3 has 16 amino acids. V shed 2 bases and J 3 bases; nucleotides not matched to a gene: 9. The germline gives CDR1 ENHRY, CDR2 SYGVKD. CDR3 bases: TGTGCCATCAGTGAGGGGGTCCTCAGGGGGGACTATGGCTACACCTTC. The encoded protein is CAISEGVLRGDYGYTF.

The sample holds a few counts of this clone. The rearrangement links TRBV7-3 to TRBJ2-3; TRBD2 matches at 10 bases. Per germline, CDR1 SGHTA and CDR2 FQGTGA. This CDR3 spans 18 amino acids. The V and J ends lost 4 bases and 4 bases, in that order; junction bases with no gene match: 14. The CDR3 protein is CASSSPPGVAGGSDTQYF. In DNA, the CDR3 is TGTGCCAGCAGCTCGCCCCCAGGGGTAGCGGGAGGCTCAGATACGCAGTATTTT.

By its share, this clone is medium-sized (0.01 to 0.1%). The chain employs TRBV6-5 and TRBJ2-3, with 7 bases fitting TRBD1. CDR1 MNHEY and CDR2 SVGAGI come from the germline V gene. V shed 2 bases and J 6 bases; nucleotides not matched to a gene: 2. This CDR3 spans 13 amino acids. CDR3 loop: CASSYLTGDTQYF. DNA of the CDR3: TGTGCCAGCAGTTACCTGACAGGGGATACGCAGTATTTT.

This chain connects TRBV7-2 to TRBJ2-7; D perhaps matches TRBD2 (5 bases). Trimming removed 4 bases from V and 2 bases from J, with 21 bases in between. The CDR3 has 17 amino acids. Germline lookup yields CDR1 SGHTA and CDR2 FQGNSA. The DNA for the CDR3 is TGTGCCAGCAGCTACCGAGTTGTGGGAGTATTCACCTACGAGCAGTACTTC. This sequence encodes CASSYRVVGVFTYEQYF.

The rearrangement links TRBV11-2 to TRBJ2-4; D call uncertain. Trimming took 8 bases from V and 1 from J, leaving 9 bases between them. The CDR3 runs 13 residues. CDR1 and CDR2 (germline): SGHAT, FQNNGV. The CDR3 here is CASSRIAKNIQYF. DNA of the CDR3: TGTGCCAGCTCACGGATCGCCAAAAACATTCAGTACTTC.

This clone was picked up a small number of times. The J gene is TRBJ2-4, the V gene TRBV7-2, with D maybe TRBD2 (7 bases). Trimming stripped 5 bases from V and 13 bases from J, with 12 bases between. CDR1 SGHTA and CDR2 FQGNSA come from the germline V gene. This CDR3 spans 11 amino acids. CDR3 in DNA: TGTGCCAGCAGCGAAGGGGGAGGGCAGTACTTC. It encodes CASSEGGGQYF.

The chain joins TRBV19 to TRBJ2-7; TRBD2 might be the D (6 bases). V lost 6 bases and J 0 bases, leaving 15 bases between the germline ends. Germline V CDR1 and CDR2: LNHDA, SQIVND (reference sequence). The CDR3 spans 15 residues. The CDR3 nucleotides are TGTGCCAGTAGCCGAGCCGGGACTGACTCCTACGAGCAGTACTTC. Amino acid sequence: CASSRAGTDSYEQYF.

The chain has TRBV5-1 and TRBJ2-1, with TRBD2 matching 8 bases. Germline values: CDR1 SGHRS, CDR2 YFSETQ. V shed 3 bases and J 10 bases; nucleotides not matched to a gene: 9. The CDR3 extends over 14 amino acids. The CDR3 DNA is TGCGCCAGCAGCTCGGGGGGGGCTAGGTCCGAGCAGTTCTTC. Translated: CASSSGGARSEQFF.

This clone was observed a handful of times. The genes are TRBV7-9 and TRBJ2-1, with 10 nucleotides matching TRBD1. V was clipped by 2 bases and J by 8 bases; unmatched bases: 9. Germline CDR1 is SEHNR and CDR2 is FQNEAQ (reference sequence). This CDR3 is 16 amino acids long. CDR3 protein: CASSLPGQGYLDEQFF. The CDR3 bases are TGTGCCAGCAGCTTACCGGGACAGGGGTATTTGGATGAGCAGTTCTTC.

The V gene is TRBV6-5, the J gene TRBJ1-1; D ambiguous. Per the germline V gene, CDR1 is MNHEY and CDR2 is SVGAGI. The CDR3 runs 14 residues. The V end was cut by 6 bases, the J end by 1 base, with 12 bases between. The CDR3 DNA is TGTGCCAGCAGACGGAGCTCGGGGAACACTGAAGCTTTCTTT. Amino acid sequence: CASRRSSGNTEAFF.

The chain uses TRBV4-1 and TRBJ2-1; the D is unclear. Germline CDR1 and CDR2: MGHRA and YSYEKL. This CDR3 spans 14 amino acids. Trimming took 4 bases from V and 4 from J, leaving 11 bases between them. The CDR3 nucleotides are TGCGCCAGCAGCCCTCTCACGGCTTACAATGAGCAGTTCTTC. This codes for CASSPLTAYNEQFF.

The chain is built from TRBV10-3 and TRBJ2-7; 9 positions agree with TRBD1. The V gene's germline CDR1 is ENHRY and CDR2 SYGVKD. This CDR3 contains 13 residues. V was clipped by 10 bases and J by 2 bases; unmatched bases: 6. This chain's CDR3 is CANARDRAYEQYF. The CDR3 nucleotides are TGTGCCAATGCCCGGGACAGGGCCTACGAGCAGTACTTC.

This clone was observed a handful of times. The chain has TRBV19 and TRBJ2-2; D might be TRBD1 (6 bases). Germline CDR1 LNHDA, CDR2 SQIVND (reference sequence). Trimming took 3 bases from V and 1 from J, leaving 9 bases between them. The CDR3 length is 15 residues. This CDR3 reads CASSILGQNTGELFF. CDR3 sequence (DNA): TGTGCCAGTAGTATTTTGGGACAGAACACCGGGGAGCTGTTTTTT. Full variable domain (remainder filled in from reference TRBV19 and TRBJ2-2): DGGITQSPKYLFRKEGQNVTLSCEQNLNHDAMYWYRQDPGQGLRLIYYSQIVNDFQKGDIAEGYSVSREKKESFPLTVTSAQKNPTAFYLCASSILGQNTGELFFGEGSRLTVL.

For this clone: Since the CDR3 does not end with the conserved phenylalanine or tryptophan, this likely comes from a read error. Because the CDR3's place on the DNA is in doubt, the DNA is left out and the CDR3 is given as listed by TCRdb. This chain uses TRBV23-1 with TRBJ2-6; the table's D gene call, TRBD1, was not cross checked with the DNA. TRBV23-1 is an ORF; its function is uncertain. Both ends counted, the CDR3 spans 13 residues. The CDR3 spells CASSHLRRQGPPG.

J is TRBJ1-1 and V is TRBV18; the D gene is possibly TRBD1 (6 bases). The CDR3 spans 15 residues. Trimming removed 6 bases from V and 3 bases from J, with 17 bases in between. Germline CDR1 KGHSH, CDR2 LQKENI. In DNA, the CDR3 is TGTGCCAGCTCCAACACTGGGGGGCGAGACACTGAAGCTTTCTTT. This codes for CASSNTGGRDTEAFF.